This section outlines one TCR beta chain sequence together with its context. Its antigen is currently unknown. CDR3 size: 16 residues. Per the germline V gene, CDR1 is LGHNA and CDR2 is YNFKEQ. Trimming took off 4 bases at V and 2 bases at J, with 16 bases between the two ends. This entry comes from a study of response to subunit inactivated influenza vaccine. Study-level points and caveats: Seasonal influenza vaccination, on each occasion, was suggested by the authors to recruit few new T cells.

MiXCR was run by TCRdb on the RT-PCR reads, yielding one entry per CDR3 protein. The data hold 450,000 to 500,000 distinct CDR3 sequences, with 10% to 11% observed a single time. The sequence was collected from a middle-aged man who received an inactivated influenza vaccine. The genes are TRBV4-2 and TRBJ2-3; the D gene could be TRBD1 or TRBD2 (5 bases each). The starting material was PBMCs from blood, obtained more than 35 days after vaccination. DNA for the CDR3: TGTGCCAGCAGCCGATCCGGGGCACCAAACACAGATACGCAGTATTTT. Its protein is CASSRSGAPNTDTQYF.